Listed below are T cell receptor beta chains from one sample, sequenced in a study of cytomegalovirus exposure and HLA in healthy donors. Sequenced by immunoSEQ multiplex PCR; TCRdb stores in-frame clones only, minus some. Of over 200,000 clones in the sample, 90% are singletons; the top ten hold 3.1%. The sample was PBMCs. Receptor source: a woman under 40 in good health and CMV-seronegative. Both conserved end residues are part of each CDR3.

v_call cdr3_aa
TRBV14 CASSQPLAPETQYF
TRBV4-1 CASSPGTAGGRFYGYTF
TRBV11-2 CASSSWTGSTDTQYF
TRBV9 CASSPSGRSSNEKLFF
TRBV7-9 CASSLVPAGGYDEQFF
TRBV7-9 CASRPQGTDGVATNEKLFF
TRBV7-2 CASSRGQGGFYEQYF
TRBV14 CASSQGASTDTQYF
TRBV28 CASSPGQTNYGYTF
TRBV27 CASRELASVTQYF
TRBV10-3 CAIKAGVQETQYF
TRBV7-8 CASSLAIDSLNYGYTF
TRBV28 CASSFGVGNYGYTF